The clone carrying this TCR beta chain appeared many times. What it binds is not known. Germline CDR1 reads MNHEY; CDR2 reads SVGAGI. CDR3 length: 13 amino acids. Trimming pared 6 bases from V and 1 base from J, leaving 7 bases between. Library preparation tagged each individual cDNA molecule with a unique molecular identifier. TCRdb reprocessed the RACE reads with MiXCR, giving one entry per CDR3 protein. Counted here are around 57,000 distinct CDR3 sequences, 11% occurring once; the ten biggest clones make up about 4%. The time point here: pre-sensitization, week 0. Specified treatment: therapeutic diphenylcyclopropenone sensitization with weekly scalp DPC. This specimen comes from a study of human T cells and chemical hapten exposure. About the research overall: DPC at 2% was the sensitizing agent, placed on roughly 2 cm by roughly 2 cm of upper inner arm skin.

Notes on the study in general: Relative to control repertoires, expanded TCRs gave rise to significantly more large CDR3 similarity clusters.

This TCR came from a woman aged 40 to 50 with alopecia areata. Some clones in this sample may be carry-over from other donors' samples. The chain uses TRBV6-5 and TRBJ2-1; no firm D call. This material consisted of whole blood, taken in connection with sensitization to the hapten diphenylcyclopropenone (DPC). The CDR3: CASRYQSYNEQFF. DNA of the CDR3: TGTGCCAGCAGGTATCAATCCTACAATGAGCAGTTCTTC.